The rows below give T cell receptor beta chains drawn from one sample of a study of blood T cell repertoires in COVID-19. The assay was immunoSEQ multiplex PCR, and TCRdb's table has in-frame clones only and misses some. The data contain over 120,000 clones, more than 65% of them seen just once; the ten biggest clones take up 4%. Sequencing was carried out using peripheral blood. Receptors were obtained from a woman aged 55-69 years with acute or convalescent COVID-19. Each CDR3 is given without its conserved first and last residue. The D gene is left open where the match is weak.

D	V	J	CDR3
.	TRBV18	TRBJ2-3	ASSPRDTQY
.	TRBV27	TRBJ1-2	ASSSPGAGWGYT
.	TRBV11-3	TRBJ2-3	ASSLDLGLLGQGGRDTQY
.	TRBV19	TRBJ2-7	ASSIGRTVNEQY
.	TRBV19	TRBJ2-3	ASSGSTDTQY
.	TRBV5-1	TRBJ2-3	ASSLALGRPSTDTQY
.	TRBV11-1	TRBJ2-1	ASSLVGGGGEQF
TRBD1	TRBV27	TRBJ2-3	ASRDRGYADTQY
TRBD1	TRBV18	TRBJ1-1	ASSLRDRGSSTEAF
.	TRBV7-6	TRBJ2-1	ASSSRTDYAYNEQF
.	TRBV11-3	TRBJ2-7	ASSMSSYEQY
TRBD1	TRBV2	TRBJ2-5	ASSEQGAGETQY
TRBD1	TRBV6-2/TRBV6-3	TRBJ1-2	ASSPEGDRVEDT
TRBD2	TRBV6-2/TRBV6-3	TRBJ2-5	ASSQGLAGERETQY
TRBD2	TRBV11-2	TRBJ2-1	ASSPRLAENNEQF
TRBD2	TRBV6-5	TRBJ2-7	ASSYSTSGSHEQY